These T cell receptor beta chains were read from a single sample in a study of beta chain features in type 1 diabetes. Clones were sequenced by immunoSEQ multiplex PCR, and TCRdb holds only the in-frame ones, with some missing. The profile shows some 240,000 clones, more than 15% of them singletons. Sequencing was performed on naive CD4+ T cells from blood. All receptors come from a man aged 25-45 years with type 1 diabetes. CDR3s include the opening cysteine and the closing phenylalanine or tryptophan. D genes are given only for firm matches. Not every row has a clone size; where given, it reads once, few, many or a size class.

D gene	clone size	V gene	J gene	CDR3 DNA	CDR3 protein
.	few	TRBV30	TRBJ2-1	TGTGCCTGGACTGGCTCCTGGTACGATGAGCAGTTCTTC	CAWTGSWYDEQFF
TRBD2	.	TRBV7-2	TRBJ2-7	TGTGCCAGCAGCCCACGGACTAGCGGGACTACCTCCTACGAGCAGTACTTC	CASSPRTSGTTSYEQYF
.	.	TRBV5-1	TRBJ2-5	TGCGCCAGCAGCCAACAGCAAGAGACCCAGTACTTC	CASSQQQETQYF
.	.	TRBV30	TRBJ2-1	TGTGCCTGGAGTGCAGGGATCACCTACAATGAGCAGTTCTTC	CAWSAGITYNEQFF
.	few	TRBV9	TRBJ1-4	TGTGCCAGCAGCGTAGAAGTCGGACGAGGCGAAAAACTGTTTTTT	CASSVEVGRGEKLFF
TRBD1	few	TRBV25-1	TRBJ2-7	TGTGCCAGCATGGGGACAGGGGGGTACGAGCAGTACTTC	CASMGTGGYEQYF
.	.	TRBV7-9	TRBJ1-2	TGTGCCAGCAGTTCCAGCGGACACCTCCACACCTTC	CASSSSGHLHTF
TRBD2	few	TRBV18	TRBJ2-1	TGTGCCAGCTCCCTAGGCCAGCGGGACTACAATGAGCAGTTCTTC	CASSLGQRDYNEQFF
TRBD1	few	TRBV6-5	TRBJ2-7	TGTGCCAGCAGGTCGGGACAGGGAGCTTACGAGCAGTACTTC	CASRSGQGAYEQYF
TRBD2	.	TRBV30	TRBJ2-1	TGTGCCTGGACCGCTAGCGGCTACAATGAGCAGTTCTTC	CAWTASGYNEQFF
.	.	TRBV25-1	TRBJ2-4	TGTGCCAGCAGTGAATCCGACCTAGGATCTTACTTC	CASSESDLGSYF
.	few	TRBV7-8	TRBJ2-7	TGTGCCAGCAGCTTAGCTTTGCGAGCCGAGCAGTACTTC	CASSLALRAEQYF
TRBD2	few	TRBV2	TRBJ2-4	TGTGCCAGTTCCCTAGCGGGAGGAGGAGGCATTCAGTACTTC	CASSLAGGGGIQYF
TRBD2	few	TRBV7-2	TRBJ2-1	TGTGCCAGCAGCCTTAGCGGGAGTAGGACCTACAATGAGCAGTTCTTC	CASSLSGSRTYNEQFF
.	few	TRBV29-1	TRBJ2-5	TGCAGCGTTGAAGGTAGAGGGAAAAAAGAGACCCAGTACTTC	CSVEGRGKKETQYF
.	.	TRBV29-1	TRBJ2-5	TGCAGCGTTGAAAGGCAGGGAGGCGAGACCCAGTACTTC	CSVERQGGETQYF
.	few	TRBV9	TRBJ2-1	TGTGCCAGCAGCGTAGCCCCAAACGGACTGCACAATGAGCAGTTCTTC	CASSVAPNGLHNEQFF
TRBD1	.	TRBV27	TRBJ2-1	TGTGCCAGCAGCATTAAGGGACAGAGCTACAATGAGCAGTTCTTC	CASSIKGQSYNEQFF
.	.	TRBV23-1	TRBJ1-4	TGCGCCAGCAGTACTCAGGGGAGAAGGGAAAAACTGTTTTTT	CASSTQGRREKLFF
.	.	TRBV27	TRBJ2-1	TGTGCCAGCAGTTTGGGACCCCATGAGCAGTTCTTC	CASSLGPHEQFF
.	few	TRBV18	TRBJ1-5	TGTGCCAGCTCACAGGGGCGGGATCAGCCCCAGCATTTT	CASSQGRDQPQHF
.	.	TRBV7-2	TRBJ2-4	TGTGCCAGCAGCTTATGGGCCGGGGGAGCCAAAAACATTCAGTACTTC	CASSLWAGGAKNIQYF
.	few	TRBV29-1	TRBJ2-5	TGCAGCGCATCCGGGGCCAGGGGCTTTGAGGAGACCCAGTACTTC	CSASGARGFEETQYF
.	.	TRBV30	TRBJ1-1	TGTGCCTGGACTAAAAACTGGGGTAAGACTGAAGCTTTCTTT	CAWTKNWGKTEAFF
.	few	TRBV7-9	TRBJ2-1	TGTGCCAGCAGCCCAGGGAATGAGCAGTTCTTC	CASSPGNEQFF
.	few	TRBV29-1	TRBJ2-5	TGCAGCGTTGAAGAGGCCCAAGAGACCCAGTACTTC	CSVEEAQETQYF
.	.	TRBV20-1	TRBJ2-5	TGCAGTGCCCAACAAGAGACCCAGTACTTC	CSAQQETQYF
.	.	TRBV5-1	TRBJ2-3	TGCGCCAGCAGCTTGAGGCACAGGGAATTTGGAGATACGCAGTATTTT	CASSLRHREFGDTQYF
.	few	TRBV4-3	TRBJ2-6	TGCGCCAGCAGCCAAGATGTCGGTAACTCTGGGGCCAACGTCCTGACTTTC	CASSQDVGNSGANVLTF
.	few	TRBV29-1	TRBJ2-3	TGCAGCGTTGTTACCAGCACAGATACGCAGTATTTT	CSVVTSTDTQYF
.	.	TRBV30	TRBJ1-4	TGTGCCTGGACCCCAGGACAGCCAACTAATGAAAAACTGTTTTTT	CAWTPGQPTNEKLFF
.	few	TRBV27	TRBJ2-5	TGTGCCAGCAGTCCAGCGAACAGCCAAGAGACCCAGTACTTC	CASSPANSQETQYF
.	few	TRBV29-1	TRBJ1-3	TGCAGCGTTGCTATCTCTACAGGTCCCGGAAACACCATATATTTT	CSVAISTGPGNTIYF
.	.	TRBV28	TRBJ2-1	TGTGCCAGCAGCCTGACCGGACTGTTTCGGAATGAGCAGTTCTTC	CASSLTGLFRNEQFF
.	few	TRBV29-1	TRBJ2-3	TGCAGCGTTGACGCCGGGACGCCAGGGGGGCCGGGGGACCATACGCAGTATTTT	CSVDAGTPGGPGDHTQYF
TRBD2	few	TRBV9	TRBJ2-1	TGTGCCAGCAGCGTAGAGCGGGAGAACAATGAGCAGTTCTTC	CASSVERENNEQFF
.	.	TRBV27	TRBJ2-7	TGTGCCAGCAGTCCCAGCGAGGCTGGAAGCTACGAGCAGTACTTC	CASSPSEAGSYEQYF
.	few	TRBV9	TRBJ2-7	TGTGCCAGCAGCGGCAGGGCCTTCGGTAGCGTAACCTACGAGCAGTACTTC	CASSGRAFGSVTYEQYF
.	.	TRBV5-4	TRBJ2-5	TGTGCCAGCAGCTTGGAATGGAGGCCAGAGACCCAGTACTTC	CASSLEWRPETQYF
.	.	TRBV30	TRBJ1-5	TGTGCCTGGAGCGGGAACTTGGGCAATCAGCCCCAGCATTTT	CAWSGNLGNQPQHF
TRBD2	.	TRBV29-1	TRBJ2-3	TGCAGCGTTGGCGGTCTAGCGGGCCGTTCCACAGATACGCAGTATTTT	CSVGGLAGRSTDTQYF
.	few	TRBV10-3	TRBJ2-5	TGTGCCAGCAGTTACGAGAATGAGACCCAGTACTTC	CASSYENETQYF
.	few	TRBV12-5	TRBJ2-1	TGTGCTAGTGGTAAGGGTGACTCCTACAATGAGCAGTTCTTC	CASGKGDSYNEQFF
TRBD1	.	TRBV30	TRBJ1-2	TGTGCCTGGAGCGGCCACAGGGGACGACTCGGGGGCTATGGCTACACCTTC	CAWSGHRGRLGGYGYTF
.	.	TRBV18	TRBJ2-5	TGTGCCAGCTCACCCCGGACAGGAGGGCAAGAGACCCAGTACTTC	CASSPRTGGQETQYF